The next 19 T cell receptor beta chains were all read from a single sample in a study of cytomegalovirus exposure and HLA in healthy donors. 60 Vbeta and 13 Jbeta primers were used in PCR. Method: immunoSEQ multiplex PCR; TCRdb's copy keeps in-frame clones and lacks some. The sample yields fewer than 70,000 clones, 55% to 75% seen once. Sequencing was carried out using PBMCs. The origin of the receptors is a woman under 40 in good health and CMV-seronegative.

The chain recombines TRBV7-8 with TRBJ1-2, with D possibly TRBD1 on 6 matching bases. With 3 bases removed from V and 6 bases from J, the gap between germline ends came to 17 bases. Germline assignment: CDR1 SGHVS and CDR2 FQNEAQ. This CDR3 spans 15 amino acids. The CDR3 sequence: CASSLVQGRSDGYTF. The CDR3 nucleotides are TGTGCCAGCAGCTTGGTACAGGGAAGGTCGGATGGCTACACCTTC.

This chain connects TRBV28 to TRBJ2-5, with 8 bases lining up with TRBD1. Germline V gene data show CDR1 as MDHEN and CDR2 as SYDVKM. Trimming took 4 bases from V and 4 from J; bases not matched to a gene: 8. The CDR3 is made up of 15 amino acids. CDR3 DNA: TGTGCCAGCAGTTCCCGCGCAGGGGGCCGAGAGACCCAGTACTTC. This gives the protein CASSSRAGGRETQYF.

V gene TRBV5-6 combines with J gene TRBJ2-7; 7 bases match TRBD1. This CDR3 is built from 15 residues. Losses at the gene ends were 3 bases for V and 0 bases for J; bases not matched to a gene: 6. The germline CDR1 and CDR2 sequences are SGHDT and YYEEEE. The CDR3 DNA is TGTGCCAGCAGCTGGACAGGACTGAGCTCCTACGAGCAGTACTTC. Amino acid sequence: CASSWTGLSSYEQYF. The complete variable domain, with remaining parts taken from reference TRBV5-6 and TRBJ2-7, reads DAGVTQSPTHLIKTRGQQVTLRCSPKSGHDTVSWYQQALGQGPQFIFQYYEEEERQRGNFPDRFSGHQFPNYSSELNVNALLLGDSALYLCASSWTGLSSYEQYFGPGTRLTVT.

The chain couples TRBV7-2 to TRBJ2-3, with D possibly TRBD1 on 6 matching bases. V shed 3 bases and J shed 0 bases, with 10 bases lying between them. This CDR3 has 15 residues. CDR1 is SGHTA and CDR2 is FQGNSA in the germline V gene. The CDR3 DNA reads TGTGCCAGCAGCTTCAGGGGCCAAAGCACAGATACGCAGTATTTT. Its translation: CASSFRGQSTDTQYF. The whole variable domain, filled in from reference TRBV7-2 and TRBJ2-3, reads GAGVSQSPSNKVTEKGKDVELRCDPISGHTALYWYRQSLGQGLEFLIYFQGNSAPDKSGLPSDRFSAERTGGSVSTLTIQRTQQEDSAVYLCASSFRGQSTDTQYFGPGTRLTVL.

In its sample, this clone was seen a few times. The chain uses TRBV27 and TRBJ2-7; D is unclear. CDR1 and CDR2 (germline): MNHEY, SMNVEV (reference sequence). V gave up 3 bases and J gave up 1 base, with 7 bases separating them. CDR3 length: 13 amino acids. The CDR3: CASSFTVSYEQYF. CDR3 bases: TGTGCCAGCAGTTTCACAGTTTCCTACGAGCAGTACTTC.

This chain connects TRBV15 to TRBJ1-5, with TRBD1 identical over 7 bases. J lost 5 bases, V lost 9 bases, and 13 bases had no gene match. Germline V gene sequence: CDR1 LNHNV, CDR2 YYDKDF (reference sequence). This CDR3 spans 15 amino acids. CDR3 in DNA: TGTGCCACTGGGTTGGAGGACAGGTTCGATCAGCCCCAGCATTTT. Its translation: CATGLEDRFDQPQHF. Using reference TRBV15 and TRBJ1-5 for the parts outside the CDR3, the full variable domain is DAMVIQNPRYQVTQFGKPVTLSCSQTLNHNVMYWYQQKSSQAPKLLFHYYDKDFNNEADTPDNFQSRRPNTSFCFLDIRSPGLGDTAMYLCATGLEDRFDQPQHFGDGTRLSIL.

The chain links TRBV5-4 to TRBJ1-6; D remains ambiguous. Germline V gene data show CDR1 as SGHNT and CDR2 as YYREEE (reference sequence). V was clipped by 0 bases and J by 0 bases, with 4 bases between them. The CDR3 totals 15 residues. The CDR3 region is CASSLDSSYNSPLHF. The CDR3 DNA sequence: TGTGCCAGCAGCTTGGACAGCTCCTATAATTCACCCCTCCACTTT.

This chain's CDR3 is CASSSGGSSNQPQHF. CDR3 DNA: TGTGCCAGCAGCTCTGGGGGCAGTAGCAATCAGCCCCAGCATTTT. This sequence joins TRBV28 and TRBJ1-5, with D tentatively TRBD1 (6 bases). CDR1 is MDHEN and CDR2 is SYDVKM in the germline V gene. Trimming took off 6 bases at V and 0 bases at J, with 12 bases between the two ends. The CDR3 is 15 residues long.

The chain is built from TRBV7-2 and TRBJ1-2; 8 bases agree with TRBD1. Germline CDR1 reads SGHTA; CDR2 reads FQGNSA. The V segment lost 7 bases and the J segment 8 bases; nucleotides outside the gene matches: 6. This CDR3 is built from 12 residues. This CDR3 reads CASTSDRVGYTF. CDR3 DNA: TGTGCCAGCACCTCGGACAGGGTGGGCTACACCTTC.

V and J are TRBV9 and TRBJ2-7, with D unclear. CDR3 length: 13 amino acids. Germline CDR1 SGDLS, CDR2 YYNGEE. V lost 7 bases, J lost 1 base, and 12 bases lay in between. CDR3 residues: CASWAWVSYEQYF. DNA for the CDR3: TGTGCCAGCTGGGCTTGGGTTTCCTACGAGCAGTACTTC.

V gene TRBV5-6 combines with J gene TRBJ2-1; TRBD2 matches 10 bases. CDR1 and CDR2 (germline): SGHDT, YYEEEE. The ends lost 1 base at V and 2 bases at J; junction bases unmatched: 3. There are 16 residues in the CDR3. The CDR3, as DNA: TGTGCCAGCAGCTTGACTCTAGCGGGGGCCTACAATGAGCAGTTCTTC. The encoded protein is CASSLTLAGAYNEQFF.

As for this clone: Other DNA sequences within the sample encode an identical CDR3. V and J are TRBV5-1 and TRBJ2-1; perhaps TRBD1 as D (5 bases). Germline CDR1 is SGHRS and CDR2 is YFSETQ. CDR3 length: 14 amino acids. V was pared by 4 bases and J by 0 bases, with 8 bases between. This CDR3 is CASSRDSSYNEQFF. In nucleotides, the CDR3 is TGCGCCAGCAGCCGCGACAGCTCCTACAATGAGCAGTTCTTC.

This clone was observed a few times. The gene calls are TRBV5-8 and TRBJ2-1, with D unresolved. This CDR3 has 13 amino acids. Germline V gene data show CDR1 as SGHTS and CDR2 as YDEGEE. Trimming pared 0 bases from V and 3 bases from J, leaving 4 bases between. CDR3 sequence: CASSLVGYNEQFF. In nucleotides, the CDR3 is TGTGCCAGCAGCTTGGTCGGCTACAATGAGCAGTTCTTC.

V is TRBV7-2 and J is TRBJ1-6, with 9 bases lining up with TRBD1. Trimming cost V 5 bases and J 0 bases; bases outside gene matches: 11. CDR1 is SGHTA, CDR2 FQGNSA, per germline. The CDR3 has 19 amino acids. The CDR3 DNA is TGTGCCAGCAGCCCCCAGACAGGGGGATGGCGCTCCTATAATTCACCCCTCCACTTT. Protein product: CASSPQTGGWRSYNSPLHF.

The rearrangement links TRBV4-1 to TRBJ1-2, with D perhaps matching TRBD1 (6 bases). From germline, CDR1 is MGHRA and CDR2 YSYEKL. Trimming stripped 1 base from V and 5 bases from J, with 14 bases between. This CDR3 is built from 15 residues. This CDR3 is CASSQVRDRGYGYTF. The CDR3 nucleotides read TGCGCCAGCAGCCAAGTTCGGGATAGGGGGTATGGCTACACCTTC.

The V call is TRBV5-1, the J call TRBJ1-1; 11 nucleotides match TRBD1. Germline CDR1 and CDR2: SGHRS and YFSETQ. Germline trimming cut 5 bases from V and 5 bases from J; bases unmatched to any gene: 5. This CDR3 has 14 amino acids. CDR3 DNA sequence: TGCGCCAGCAGGGGGGGACAGGGGGGAACTGAAGCTTTCTTT. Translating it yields CASRGGQGGTEAFF.

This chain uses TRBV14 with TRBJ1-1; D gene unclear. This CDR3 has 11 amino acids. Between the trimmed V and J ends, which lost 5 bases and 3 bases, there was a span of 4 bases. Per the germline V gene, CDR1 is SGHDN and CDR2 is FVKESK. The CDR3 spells CASSSYTEAFF. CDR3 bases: TGTGCCAGCAGCTCGTACACTGAAGCTTTCTTT.

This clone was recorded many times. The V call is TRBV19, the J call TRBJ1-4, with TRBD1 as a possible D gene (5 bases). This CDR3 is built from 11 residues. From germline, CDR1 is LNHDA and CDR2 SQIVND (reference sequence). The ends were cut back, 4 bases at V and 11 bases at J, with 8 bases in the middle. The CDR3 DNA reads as TGTGCCAGTAGTACCAGGGTTAAACTGTTTTTT. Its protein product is CASSTRVKLFF.

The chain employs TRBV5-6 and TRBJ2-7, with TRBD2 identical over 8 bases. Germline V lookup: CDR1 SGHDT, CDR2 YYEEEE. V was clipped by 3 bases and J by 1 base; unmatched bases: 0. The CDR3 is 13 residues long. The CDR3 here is CASSSGGSYEQYF. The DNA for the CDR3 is TGTGCCAGCAGCTCGGGGGGGTCCTACGAGCAGTACTTC. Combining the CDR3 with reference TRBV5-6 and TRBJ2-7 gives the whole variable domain DAGVTQSPTHLIKTRGQQVTLRCSPKSGHDTVSWYQQALGQGPQFIFQYYEEEERQRGNFPDRFSGHQFPNYSSELNVNALLLGDSALYLCASSSGGSYEQYFGPGTRLTVT.